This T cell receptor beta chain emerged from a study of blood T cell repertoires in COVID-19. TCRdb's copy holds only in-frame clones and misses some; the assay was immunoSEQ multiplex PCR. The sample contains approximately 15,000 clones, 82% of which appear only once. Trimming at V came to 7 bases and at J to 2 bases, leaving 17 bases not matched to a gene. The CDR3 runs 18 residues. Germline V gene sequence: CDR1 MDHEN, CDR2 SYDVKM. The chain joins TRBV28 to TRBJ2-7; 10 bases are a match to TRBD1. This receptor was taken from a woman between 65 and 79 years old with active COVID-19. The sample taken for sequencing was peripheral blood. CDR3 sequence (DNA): TGTGCCAGCATCTCGAACCGGGACAGGGGCACTCGTACCTACGAGCAGTACTTC. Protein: CASISNRDRGTRTYEQYF.